These 26 T cell receptor beta chains share one sample of origin, sequenced in a study of T-cell reconstitution after alpha-beta-depleted transplantation in children. This sample's TCRbeta library carried unique molecular identifier barcodes. TCRdb ran MiXCR on the PCR reads and lists one entry per CDR3 protein. This table has approximately 800,000 distinct CDR3 sequences, about 16% appearing once. Sequenced here: PBMCs, mostly from graft donor cells, sampled 360 days after TCRalphabeta/CD19-depleted stem cell transplant. The source is a male patient between 10 and 17 years old who had a stem cell transplant for acute lymphoblastic leukemia, so the T cells may come from the graft donor.

The V gene is TRBV7-9, the J gene TRBJ2-7; D remains unclear. The germline V gene encodes CDR1 SEHNR and CDR2 FQNEAQ (reference sequence). The CDR3 is 14 residues long. The ends were cut back, 1 base at V and 3 bases at J, with 10 bases in the middle. The CDR3 DNA reads as TGTGCCAGCAGCTTAGGCAGTGCGATCTACGAGCAGTACTTC. This codes for CASSLGSAIYEQYF.

As concerns this clonotype: Germline is not matched at one junction end, which may reflect a read error. The V gene is TRBV7-6, the J gene TRBJ2-1, with D unclear. Germline V gene data show CDR1 as SGHVS and CDR2 as FNYEAQ. The length of the CDR3 is 11 residues. CDR3 region: CASSFPPTVAF. The CDR3, as DNA: TGTGCCAGCAGCTTCCCCCCAACGGTCGCCTTC.

This clonotype was recorded a few times. This chain joins TRBV7-9 and TRBJ1-3; D unresolved. Germline V CDR1 and CDR2: SEHNR, FQNEAQ (reference sequence). The CDR3 totals 15 residues. V gave up 5 bases and J gave up 0 bases, with 11 bases separating them. In nucleotides, the CDR3 is TGTGCCAGCAGCCTGGGCCTCTTCTCTGGAAACACCATATATTTT. Translation: CASSLGLFSGNTIYF.

V and J are TRBV19 and TRBJ2-4, with D tentatively TRBD2 (5 bases). The V end lost 9 bases, the J end lost 7 bases, and 19 bases lay between the germline ends. This CDR3 is built from 14 residues. CDR1 is LNHDA and CDR2 is SQIVND in the germline V gene (reference sequence). The CDR3 reads CASSGERSSNIQYF. CDR3 sequence (DNA): TGTGCCAGCTCGGGCGAGCGGTCTTCGAACATTCAGTACTTC.

The rearrangement joins TRBV20-1 to TRBJ2-1; the D gene is possibly TRBD2 (7 bases). The CDR3 contains 18 residues. Looked up from germline, CDR1 is DFQATT and CDR2 is SNEGSKA (reference sequence). Trimming stripped 0 bases from V and 3 bases from J, with 21 bases between. CDR3 DNA sequence: TGCAGTGCTAGAGACCACCGGAGGGGGAGGGCCGGCTACAATGAGCAGTTCTTC. Translating it yields CSARDHRRGRAGYNEQFF.

The chain carries TRBV12-3 or TRBV12-4 and TRBJ2-5; 9 bases are a match to TRBD2. V lost 8 bases to trimming and J lost 2 bases; unmatched junction nucleotides: 15. The CDR3 is made up of 17 amino acids. CDR3: CASLHKGAGGSQETQYF. The CDR3 bases are TGTGCCAGCCTCCATAAGGGAGCGGGAGGATCTCAAGAGACCCAGTACTTC.

This clonotype showed up many times. J is TRBJ1-5 and V is TRBV27; weak D call: TRBD1 (6 bases). Germline V lookup: CDR1 MNHEY, CDR2 SMNVEV (reference sequence). The CDR3 runs 15 residues. The ends were cut back, 5 bases at V and 5 bases at J, with 16 bases in the middle. The CDR3 DNA reads TGTGCCAGCAGTCCCAGCGGGGGCATCTATCAGCCCCAGCATTTT. It translates to CASSPSGGIYQPQHF.

This clonotype was observed at least ten times. This chain joins TRBV7-9 and TRBJ2-1, with 11 nucleotides matching TRBD2. The V gene end was trimmed by 5 bases and the J gene end by 1 base; junction bases not matched to a gene: 4. The length of the CDR3 is 16 residues. Per the germline V gene, CDR1 is SEHNR and CDR2 is FQNEAQ (reference sequence). As DNA, the CDR3 is TGTGCCAGCAGCCCTTTAGCGGGAGGGTCCTACAATGAGCAGTTCTTC. Protein product: CASSPLAGGSYNEQFF.

This chain joins TRBV20-1 and TRBJ2-1; 13 nucleotides agree with TRBD2. Germline-derived CDR1 and CDR2 are DFQATT and SNEGSKA (reference sequence). With 6 bases clipped from V and 6 bases from J, the junction kept 5 bases outside the gene matches. CDR3 size: 14 residues. Here the CDR3 reads CSAQWTSGSNEQFF. DNA of the CDR3: TGCAGTGCGCAATGGACTAGCGGGAGCAATGAGCAGTTCTTC.

The rearrangement joins TRBV5-1 to TRBJ2-7, with D perhaps TRBD1 (6 bases). The V gene's germline CDR1 is SGHRS and CDR2 YFSETQ. The CDR3 totals 15 residues. Trimming took off 3 bases at V and 0 bases at J, with 13 bases between the two ends. The CDR3 reads CASSSSTGLSYEQYF. Here the CDR3 DNA reads TGCGCCAGCAGCTCTTCGACAGGCCTCTCCTACGAGCAGTACTTC.

This clonotype was counted at least ten times. This chain links TRBV13 with TRBJ2-7; 7 positions agree with TRBD1. With 5 bases clipped from V and 0 bases from J, the junction kept 4 bases outside the gene matches. The CDR3 spans 14 residues. Germline-derived CDR1 and CDR2 are PRHDT and FYEKMQ (reference sequence). The CDR3 nucleotides read TGTGCCAGCAGCCCGAGGGGGCCCTCCTACGAGCAGTACTTC. This encodes CASSPRGPSYEQYF.

V is TRBV18 and J is TRBJ2-7; D is uncertain. This CDR3 contains 14 residues. The germline V gene has CDR1 KGHSH and CDR2 LQKENI. Trimming stripped 1 base from V and 2 bases from J, with 9 bases between. The CDR3 DNA follows: TGTGCCAGCTCACCACTCCCGGGTCCCTACGAGCAGTACTTC. Translation: CASSPLPGPYEQYF. The full variable domain, its missing parts supplied by reference TRBV18 and TRBJ2-7, is NAGVMQNPRHLVRRRGQEARLRCSPMKGHSHVYWYRQLPEEGLKFMVYLQKENIIDESGMPKERFSAEFPKEGPSILRIQQVVRGDSAAYFCASSPLPGPYEQYFGPGTRLTVT.

The V gene is TRBV6-4, the J gene TRBJ2-1; TRBD2 aligns across 11 bases. Germline trimming cut 3 bases from V and 6 bases from J; bases unmatched to any gene: 7. This CDR3 is built from 16 residues. Germline V gene data show CDR1 as MRHNA and CDR2 as SNTAGT. The CDR3 loop is CASSEYSGRAGNEQFF. CDR3 in DNA: TGTGCCAGCAGTGAGTATAGCGGGAGGGCCGGCAATGAGCAGTTCTTC.

This clonotype was counted a few times. The V call is TRBV4-1, the J call TRBJ1-2; D might be TRBD1 (6 bases). The length of the CDR3 is 17 residues. V dropped 1 base and J dropped 0 bases, with 15 bases sitting between them. The germline V gene has CDR1 MGHRA and CDR2 YSYEKL. CDR3 in amino acids: CASSQVYRERANYGYTF. CDR3 bases: TGCGCCAGCAGCCAAGTTTACAGGGAACGAGCTAACTATGGCTACACCTTC.

The chain recombines TRBV12-3 or TRBV12-4 with TRBJ2-3, with 7 bases that match TRBD2. This CDR3 has 15 residues. The V gene end was trimmed by 6 bases and the J gene end by 2 bases; junction bases not matched to a gene: 8. The CDR3 sequence is CASSQWREPTDTQYF. CDR3 sequence (DNA): TGTGCCAGCAGCCAATGGCGGGAGCCCACAGATACGCAGTATTTT.

The chain couples TRBV4-1 to TRBJ2-7, with 9 nucleotides matching TRBD2. Germline CDR1 is MGHRA and CDR2 is YSYEKL. This CDR3 region has 15 residues. Germline trimming cut 4 bases from V and 4 bases from J; bases unmatched to any gene: 8. CDR3: CASSPLAGLLYEQYF. The CDR3 DNA sequence: TGCGCCAGCAGCCCCCTAGCGGGGTTACTGTACGAGCAGTACTTC.

A few counts support this clonotype. The rearrangement joins TRBV12-3 or TRBV12-4 to TRBJ1-1, with D uncertain. The CDR3 covers 15 residues. Trimming cost V 8 bases and J 4 bases, with 20 bases left between them. CDR3 sequence (DNA): TGTGCCAGCGGGCCACCCCGGTTGGGGTTCACTGAAGCTTTCTTT. Its translation is CASGPPRLGFTEAFF.

The chain is built from TRBV28 and TRBJ2-7, with D hard to call. Trimming stripped 3 bases from V and 4 bases from J, with 16 bases between. The CDR3 sequence is 15 residues long. The germline CDR1 and CDR2 sequences are MDHEN and SYDVKM. CDR3 protein: CASSFPGAALYEQYF. The DNA of the CDR3 is TGTGCCAGCAGTTTCCCCGGAGCAGCCCTATACGAGCAGTACTTC.

The chain couples TRBV12-3 or TRBV12-4 to TRBJ2-1; D is undetermined. This CDR3 comprises 13 residues. Trimming removed 6 bases from V and 8 bases from J, with 14 bases in between. The CDR3 nucleotides read TGTGCCAGCAGCACGACCTGGAGTTATGAGCAGTTCTTC. It encodes CASSTTWSYEQFF.

The V call is TRBV7-2, the J call TRBJ1-4; D remains ambiguous. From germline, CDR1 is SGHTA and CDR2 FQGNSA. The length of the CDR3 is 13 residues. The ends were cut back, 2 bases at V and 7 bases at J, with 8 bases in the middle. CDR3 region: CASSLSVLEKLFF. For the CDR3, the DNA is TGTGCCAGCAGCTTAAGCGTTCTTGAAAAACTGTTTTTT. The whole variable domain, remainder taken from reference TRBV7-2 and TRBJ1-4, is GAGVSQSPSNKVTEKGKDVELRCDPISGHTALYWYRQSLGQGLEFLIYFQGNSAPDKSGLPSDRFSAERTGGSVSTLTIQRTQQEDSAVYLCASSLSVLEKLFFGSGTQLSVL.

V and J are TRBV4-1 and TRBJ2-1, with unresolved D. The CDR3 extends over 12 amino acids. Germline V gene lookup returns CDR1 MGHRA and CDR2 YSYEKL. Trimming shortened V by 7 bases and J by 3 bases, and 7 bases separated the two germline ends. In DNA, the CDR3 is TGCGCCAGCAAGACCAACTACAATGAGCAGTTCTTC. It is translated as CASKTNYNEQFF.

This sequence joins TRBV19 and TRBJ2-1; TRBD2 matches at 10 bases. Losses at the gene ends were 4 bases for V and 5 bases for J; bases not matched to a gene: 11. Germline CDR1 and CDR2: LNHDA and SQIVND (reference sequence). This CDR3 has 17 amino acids. The chain's CDR3 is CASSSPLTSGADNEQFF. CDR3 in DNA: TGTGCCAGTAGTAGCCCCCTTACTAGCGGGGCTGACAATGAGCAGTTCTTC.

This clonotype was found a few times. The chain is built from TRBV3-1 and TRBJ2-7, with D possibly TRBD2 on 6 matching bases. CDR1 is LGHDT and CDR2 is YNNKEL in the germline V gene (reference sequence). This CDR3 contains 17 residues. Trimming took 1 base from V and 1 from J, leaving 17 bases between them. The CDR3 region is CASSQGEVSGPSYEQYF. The CDR3 bases are TGTGCCAGCAGCCAAGGAGAGGTTAGCGGACCATCCTACGAGCAGTACTTC.

This clonotype was counted many times. The chain joins TRBV4-1 to TRBJ2-7; 7 bases are a match to TRBD2. This CDR3 spans 17 amino acids. V shed 1 base, J shed 0 bases, and the junction held 9 bases outside the gene matches. Germline values: CDR1 MGHRA, CDR2 YSYEKL. The CDR3, as DNA: TGCGCCAGCAGCCAAGGTCCGATGGGCGGGAGCTCCTACGAGCAGTACTTC. The encoded protein is CASSQGPMGGSSYEQYF.

At least ten counts were recorded for this clonotype. The rearrangement joins TRBV4-2 to TRBJ2-2, with D uncertain. Germline V gene lookup returns CDR1 LGHNA and CDR2 YNFKEQ. The CDR3 runs to 15 residues. V was pared by 1 base and J by 6 bases, with 12 bases between. DNA for the CDR3: TGTGCCAGCAGCCAAGCGGCCATCTCCCCCGGGGAGCTGTTTTTT. Translating gives CASSQAAISPGELFF.

In regard to this clonotype: Relative to the germline gene, one junction end is altered; a read error may explain this. V gene TRBV9 combines with J gene TRBJ2-1; TRBD1 matches 7 bases. CDR3 length: 14 amino acids. Germline CDR1 reads SGDLS; CDR2 reads YYNGEE. CDR3 coding DNA: TGTGCCAGCAGTGGGACAGTCTCCTACAATGAGGAGTTCTTC. This encodes CASSGTVSYNEEFF.